Below, one T cell receptor (beta chain) is given with its context. Its antigen is still unknown. The record originates from a study of cytomegalovirus exposure and HLA in healthy donors. The study's findings and limits: Reports indicated that the classifier achieved high specificity and sensitivity in diagnosing cytomegalovirus status. The study recorded 150 to 200 TCR beta chains that were cytomegalovirus-associated.

Separate from the approximately 670-subject first cohort, the approximately 120-subject validation cohort was the one that the donors belonged to. The protocol was immunoSEQ multiplex PCR, while the TCRdb copy is restricted to in-frame clones and leaves out a portion. Counted here are more than 90,000 clones, around 86% occurring once; the ten biggest clones make up 4.9%. J gave up 4 bases and V 5 bases, and 11 bases lay outside the gene matches. Germline loops: CDR1 GTSNPN, CDR2 SVGIG (reference sequence). This CDR3 is 15 amino acids long. The clonotype comes from a man younger than 30 in good health and CMV-seronegative. This chain uses TRBV30 with TRBJ2-3; TRBD2 agrees at 8 bases. The sample comprised PBMCs. The DNA of the CDR3 is TGTGCCTGGCGCAGGACTAGCCTCGCCGCAGATACGCAGTATTTT. This encodes CAWRRTSLAADTQYF.